This TCR beta chain was sequenced in a study of prognosis after radiotherapy for stage I lung cancer. By two-round multiplex PCR, the TCR beta CDR3 was amplified from genomic DNA. First-round PCR employed TRBV- and TRBJ-specific primers for each gene. TCRdb ran MiXCR on the multiplex PCR reads and lists one entry per CDR3 protein. Of about 17,000 distinct CDR3 sequences in the sample, 15% to 20% were seen once. This CDR3 is built from 14 residues. Germline V lookup: CDR1 MNHNS, CDR2 SASEGT. The V gene lost 4 bases and the J gene lost 4 bases, with 13 bases spanning the gap. This clonotype was counted ten times or more.

This material consisted of PBMCs, taken before or after stereotactic body radiation therapy (not recorded which). The sequence was collected from a donor over 45 with non-small cell lung cancer. This chain connects TRBV6-1 to TRBJ2-5; D may be TRBD1 (6 bases). This CDR3 reads CASSAGQSIETQYF. The CDR3 DNA is TGTGCCAGCAGTGCGGGACAAAGCATAGAGACCCAGTACTTC.